This T cell receptor (beta chain) was sequenced in a study of T-cell memory formation after mild COVID-19. Overall study: TCR clusters were largely donor specific. Study conclusions and caveats: CD4+ clones that contracted lay mainly in CM and EM; CD8+ ones lay in EMRA. Pre-infection memory carried some responding clones, suggesting that cross-reactive memory joined.

V was clipped by 3 bases and J by 0 bases; unmatched bases: 8. The CDR3 extends over 16 amino acids. CDR1 and CDR2 from the germline V gene are SGHTA and FQGNSA. Constant-segment primers and 5'RACE yielded cDNA libraries for TCR alpha and TCR beta, each carrying sample barcodes and UMIs. TCRdb itself ran the 5' RACE reads through MiXCR, one entry per CDR3 protein. The repertoire holds about 350,000 distinct CDR3 sequences, roughly 15% seen once, with about a fifth in the top ten. For this clonotype: The antigen is undetermined.

Sequencing input: PBMCs or a T cell subset sorted from them (not recorded which). The sequence was obtained from a man between 18 and 35 years old who had mild COVID-19 (a few samples of this study predate the infection). Cell type and time point are not known. The chain joins TRBV7-2 to TRBJ2-7, with 7 nucleotides matching TRBD2. The CDR3 sequence: CASSLGGTTPSYEQYF. The CDR3 coding sequence is TGTGCCAGCAGCTTGGGGGGGACTACCCCCTCCTACGAGCAGTACTTC.